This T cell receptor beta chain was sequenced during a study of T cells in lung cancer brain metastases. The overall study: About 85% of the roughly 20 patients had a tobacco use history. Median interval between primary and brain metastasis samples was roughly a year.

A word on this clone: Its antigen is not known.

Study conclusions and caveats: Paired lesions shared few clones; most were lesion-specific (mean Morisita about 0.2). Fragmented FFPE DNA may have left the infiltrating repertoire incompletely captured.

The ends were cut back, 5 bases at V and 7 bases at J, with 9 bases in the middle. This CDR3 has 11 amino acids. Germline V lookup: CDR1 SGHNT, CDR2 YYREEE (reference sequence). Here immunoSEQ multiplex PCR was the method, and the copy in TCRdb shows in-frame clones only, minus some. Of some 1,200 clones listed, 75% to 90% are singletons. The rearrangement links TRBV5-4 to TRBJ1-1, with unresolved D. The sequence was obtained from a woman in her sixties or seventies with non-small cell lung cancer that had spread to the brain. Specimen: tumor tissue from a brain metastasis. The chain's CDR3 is CASRSGSEAFF. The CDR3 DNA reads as TGTGCCAGCAGGTCCGGGAGTGAAGCTTTCTTT.